A single sample gave rise to the 12 T cell receptor beta chains below, sequenced in a study of T cell repertoires in cytomegalovirus infection. Their recognized antigens are unknown. TCRdb used MiXCR to reprocess the reads, holding one entry per CDR3 protein. This sample carries about 700,000 distinct CDR3 sequences, around a third of them seen once, and the ten largest clones take approximately 18%. Sequencing used cultured PBMCs, obtained from culture after CMV antigen stimulation. All receptors derive from a human donor in good health (CMV status not recorded). Some clones in this sample may be carry-over from other donors' samples.

The chain employs TRBV11-3 and TRBJ2-5; 10 positions match TRBD2. CDR3 length: 14 amino acids. Germline V lookup: CDR1 SGHNT, CDR2 YENEEA. The V segment lost 4 bases and the J segment 4 bases; nucleotides outside the gene matches: 3. The CDR3: CASSSSSGRETQYF. CDR3 DNA: TGTGCCAGCAGCTCGTCTAGCGGGAGAGAGACCCAGTACTTC.

This clonotype was counted a few times. The rearrangement uses TRBV6-2 or TRBV6-3 and TRBJ2-1; D is perhaps TRBD2 (7 bases). CDR3 length: 16 amino acids. Germline CDR1 reads MNHEY; CDR2 reads SVGEGT. V was cut by 5 bases and J by 9 bases, with 23 bases left in between. CDR3 loop: CASSTRRLAVRGEQFF. Written as DNA, the CDR3 is TGTGCCAGCAGTACAAGGAGGCTAGCGGTCAGGGGTGAGCAGTTCTTC.

There are many counts of this clonotype. V usage is TRBV6-1 and J usage is TRBJ1-4; 7 nucleotides line up with TRBD1. V was pared by 5 bases and J by 3 bases, with 3 bases of the junction left unmatched. CDR3 length equals 14 residues. Germline CDR1 and CDR2: MNHNS and SASEGT. In DNA, the CDR3 is TGTGCCAGCAGTCGGACAGGCTCTAATGAAAAACTGTTTTTT. This gives the protein CASSRTGSNEKLFF.

This clonotype appeared many times. The chain combines TRBV19 with TRBJ1-1; D uncertain. The germline CDR1 and CDR2 sequences are LNHDA and SQIVND (reference sequence). There are 13 residues in the CDR3. With 5 bases removed from V and 6 bases from J, the gap between germline ends came to 13 bases. The DNA for the CDR3 is TGTGCCAGTAGTCAATACTCAAGAGCTGAAGCTTTCTTT. Translation: CASSQYSRAEAFF.

The chain combines TRBV6-2 or TRBV6-3 with TRBJ2-1; 9 nucleotides agree with TRBD2. Germline assignment: CDR1 MNHEY and CDR2 SVGEGT. The CDR3 totals 14 residues. J gave up 8 bases and V 11 bases, and 13 bases lay outside the gene matches. CDR3 amino acids: CAAAKAGGPHEQFF. The DNA of the CDR3 is TGTGCCGCAGCGAAGGCGGGGGGGCCGCATGAGCAGTTCTTC.

This clonotype was seen repeatedly, ten times or more. This sequence joins TRBV7-8 and TRBJ2-2; 11 bases match TRBD2. The CDR3 consists of 17 residues. The V gene's germline CDR1 is SGHVS and CDR2 FQNEAQ. Trimming took 4 bases from V and 4 from J; bases not matched to a gene: 8. The CDR3 spells CASSSRTTSGSTGELFF. Here the CDR3 DNA reads TGTGCCAGCAGCTCGAGGACCACTAGCGGGAGCACCGGGGAGCTGTTTTTT.

This clonotype has a single count. CDR3 bases: TGTGCCAGCAGCCGGGTGGTGCCCGCGGAGCAGTACTTC. Its translation: CASSRVVPAEQYF. The chain uses TRBV7-2 and TRBJ2-7; D unresolved. CDR3 length: 13 residues. The germline gives CDR1 SGHTA, CDR2 FQGNSA. Trimming took 5 bases from V and 7 from J, leaving 15 bases between them.

This clonotype was found a few times. The chain has TRBV29-1 and TRBJ2-5; D could derive from TRBD1 or TRBD2 (6 bases each). Germline CDR1 SQVTM, CDR2 ANQGSEA. This CDR3 comprises 12 residues. The ends were cut back, 4 bases at V and 5 bases at J, with 11 bases in the middle. For the CDR3, the DNA is TGCAGCGTTGCGGGGGCCGATGAGACCCAGTACTTC. This sequence encodes CSVAGADETQYF.

The rearrangement uses TRBV12-3 or TRBV12-4 and TRBJ2-1; D possibly corresponds to TRBD2 (7 bases). This CDR3 has 15 amino acids. Trimming left V 7 bases short and J 9 bases short, with 22 bases between. CDR3 loop: CASKGGGGLGGEQFF. CDR3 nucleotides: TGTGCCAGCAAGGGGGGGGGCGGACTTGGGGGTGAGCAGTTCTTC.

This clonotype was counted between two and nine times. The chain combines TRBV2 with TRBJ2-2, with D uncertain. The CDR3 spans 11 residues. The V end was cut by 6 bases, the J end by 4 bases, with 3 bases between. Germline V lookup: CDR1 SNHLY, CDR2 FYNNEI. The DNA for the CDR3 is TGTGCCAGCAGGGCCACCGGGGAGCTGTTTTTT. It yields the protein CASRATGELFF.

The rearrangement links TRBV15 to TRBJ1-1; TRBD1 is a possible D gene (6 bases). The CDR3 is 17 amino acids. The germline CDR1 and CDR2 sequences are LNHNV and YYDKDF (reference sequence). V was cut by 0 bases and J by 6 bases, with 20 bases left in between. The CDR3 protein is CATSRDGWTAISAEAFF. The CDR3 DNA is TGTGCCACCAGCAGAGATGGGTGGACAGCTATTTCCGCTGAAGCTTTCTTT.

The chain combines TRBV7-9 with TRBJ2-7; TRBD1 might be the D (6 bases). This CDR3 contains 14 residues. Trimming shortened V by 7 bases and J by 3 bases, and 16 bases separated the two germline ends. CDR1 is SEHNR and CDR2 is FQNEAQ in the germline V gene (reference sequence). The CDR3 loop reads CASTLRRDNYEQYF. The CDR3 region has the DNA TGTGCCAGCACCCTTCGTCGGGACAACTACGAGCAGTACTTC.